Below, 16 T cell receptor beta chains from the same sample are listed, as sequenced in a study of shared clonotypes between healthy human individuals. TCRdb keeps only in-frame clones here, not all; method: immunoSEQ multiplex PCR. The table has roughly 530,000 clones, 90% to 96% seen once. The sample taken for sequencing was naive CD4+ T cells sorted from blood. The subset: CD45RA+ positively selected. The source of these receptors is a woman aged 25 to 39 in good health.

V and J are TRBV28 and TRBJ2-2; TRBD1 might be the D (6 bases). The CDR3 sequence is 15 residues long. With 10 bases removed from V and 4 bases from J, the gap between germline ends came to 19 bases. Germline CDR1 MDHEN, CDR2 SYDVKM. CDR3 coding DNA: TGTGCCACAGCTATGGGGGCACAGGGCACCGGGGAGCTGTTTTTT. It specifies CATAMGAQGTGELFF.

The CDR3 here is CASTPARVVSQTEAFF. The CDR3 coding sequence is TGTGCCAGCACCCCGGCCCGGGTGGTGAGCCAAACTGAAGCTTTCTTT. V and J are TRBV28 and TRBJ1-1; D is ambiguous. The germline V gene has CDR1 MDHEN and CDR2 SYDVKM. V was pared by 7 bases and J by 5 bases, with 23 bases between. The CDR3 runs to 16 residues.

V is TRBV6-5 and J is TRBJ2-1; no clear D. CDR3 length: 14 residues. V was trimmed by 5 bases and J by 2 bases, leaving 10 bases between them. Germline V gene lookup returns CDR1 MNHEY and CDR2 SVGAGI. The CDR3 DNA follows: TGTGCCAGCAGTCGGAGTTCCCCCTACAATGAGCAGTTCTTC. Its protein product is CASSRSSPYNEQFF.

V is TRBV7-3 and J is TRBJ1-1; D is perhaps TRBD1 (6 bases). This CDR3 comprises 15 residues. In germline, CDR1 is SGHTA, CDR2 FQGTGA. Trimming removed 1 base from V and 1 base from J, with 10 bases in between. CDR3 nucleotide sequence: TGTGCCAGCAGCTTAAAGGGGGACCCGAACACTGAAGCTTTCTTT. Amino acid sequence: CASSLKGDPNTEAFF.

The chain employs TRBV7-9 and TRBJ2-3, with 7 bases aligning to TRBD2. The germline CDR1 and CDR2 sequences are SEHNR and FQNEAQ (reference sequence). The CDR3 runs 15 residues. The junction had 6 bases not matched to a gene; V was cut back by 2 bases and J by 4 bases. The CDR3 region is CASSLRRLAADTQYF. CDR3 nucleotides: TGTGCCAGCAGCTTAAGGAGACTAGCCGCAGATACGCAGTATTTT. Drawing the rest from reference TRBV7-9 and TRBJ2-3, the complete variable domain is DTGVSQNPRHKITKRGQNVTFRCDPISEHNRLYWYRQTLGQGPEFLTYFQNEAQLEKSRLLSDRFSAERPKGSFSTLEIQRTEQGDSAMYLCASSLRRLAADTQYFGPGTRLTVL.

This rearrangement joins TRBV2 to TRBJ2-5; 8 bases are shared with TRBD2. There are 15 residues in the CDR3. Germline trimming cut 2 bases from V and 7 bases from J; bases unmatched to any gene: 9. CDR1 is SNHLY and CDR2 is FYNNEI in the germline V gene. This CDR3 reads CASSELGLGEGTQYF. The CDR3 nucleotides read TGTGCCAGCAGTGAATTGGGACTAGGAGAGGGGACCCAGTACTTC.

The CDR3 loop is CASSLDPSGVVEQYF. In DNA, the CDR3 is TGTGCCAGCAGTTTAGACCCTAGCGGGGTGGTCGAGCAGTACTTC. The chain recombines TRBV28 with TRBJ2-7; TRBD2 aligns across 9 bases. The V gene's germline CDR1 is MDHEN and CDR2 SYDVKM. The CDR3 length is 15 residues. V was pared by 2 bases and J by 6 bases, with 8 bases of the junction left unmatched.

The J gene is TRBJ2-5, the V gene TRBV19, with a possible D match to TRBD1 (6 bases). The germline V and J ends were trimmed by 9 bases and 0 bases, with 11 bases remaining between them. CDR1 is LNHDA, CDR2 SQIVND, per germline (reference sequence). CDR3 length equals 13 residues. The CDR3 region has the DNA TGTGCCAGCGGCAGGGGACACCAAGAGACCCAGTACTTC. Translating gives CASGRGHQETQYF. The entire variable domain, with the rest obtained from reference TRBV19 and TRBJ2-5, is as follows: DGGITQSPKYLFRKEGQNVTLSCEQNLNHDAMYWYRQDPGQGLRLIYYSQIVNDFQKGDIAEGYSVSREKKESFPLTVTSAQKNPTAFYLCASGRGHQETQYFGPGTRLLVL.

The rearrangement joins TRBV28 to TRBJ2-6, with D hard to call. Germline V gives CDR1 MDHEN, CDR2 SYDVKM. CDR3 length: 16 amino acids. V was shortened by 3 bases and J by 2 bases, with 11 bases between the two germline ends. CDR3 amino acids: CASSLGSKAGANVLTF. CDR3 DNA sequence: TGTGCCAGCAGTTTGGGAAGTAAGGCTGGGGCCAACGTCCTGACTTTC.

The gene calls are TRBV5-4 and TRBJ2-3; D is unresolved. The CDR3 has 13 amino acids. Trimming removed 4 bases from V and 3 bases from J, with 9 bases in between. The germline V gene has CDR1 SGHNT and CDR2 YYREEE (reference sequence). Here the CDR3 DNA reads TGTGCCAGCAGCGATACAGTAACAGATACGCAGTATTTT. Amino acid sequence: CASSDTVTDTQYF.

The chain uses TRBV5-1 and TRBJ2-1; 10 bases align to TRBD2. The trim removed 0 bases at V and 5 bases at J, leaving 5 bases unmatched. CDR3 length: 16 residues. CDR1 SGHRS and CDR2 YFSETQ come from the germline V gene. For the CDR3, the DNA is TGCGCCAGCAGCTTGGTTCTAGCGGGAGTCGACAATGAGCAGTTCTTC. This codes for CASSLVLAGVDNEQFF.

A word on this clone: Other DNA sequences in the same sample also yield this CDR3. This chain joins TRBV30 and TRBJ2-5; D ambiguous. With the DNA end fitting TRBJ2-7 better, the J assignment may be wrong. The germline gives CDR1 GTSNPN, CDR2 SVGIG (reference sequence). The CDR3 contains 11 residues. CDR3 sequence: CAWSVAYEQYF. Here the CDR3 DNA reads TGTGCCTGGAGTGTAGCCTACGAGCAGTACTTC.

The rearrangement links TRBV9 to TRBJ2-5; 15 bases align to TRBD2. Per the germline V gene, CDR1 is SGDLS and CDR2 is YYNGEE. The CDR3 length is 17 residues. V trimming: 2 bases; J trimming: 5 bases; junction bases outside the gene matches: 7. CDR3 amino acids: CASSVGLAGGPWETQYF. In DNA form, the CDR3 reads TGTGCCAGCAGCGTTGGACTAGCGGGAGGGCCTTGGGAGACCCAGTACTTC. Full variable domain (missing parts from reference TRBV9 and TRBJ2-5): DSGVTQTPKHLITATGQRVTLRCSPRSGDLSVYWYQQSLDQGLQFLIQYYNGEERAKGNILERFSAQQFPDLHSELNLSSLELGDSALYFCASSVGLAGGPWETQYFGPGTRLLVL.

CDR3 protein: CASSWGQAGGANVLTF. CDR3 bases: TGTGCCAGCAGCTGGGGACAGGCGGGTGGGGCCAACGTCCTGACTTTC. This chain connects TRBV11-1 to TRBJ2-6, with TRBD1 matching 8 bases. The germline V gene encodes CDR1 SGHAT and CDR2 FQDESV (reference sequence). This CDR3 comprises 16 residues. Germline trimming cut 4 bases from V and 3 bases from J; bases unmatched to any gene: 5.

V and J are TRBV7-9 and TRBJ2-7; a possible D gene is TRBD2 (6 bases). This CDR3 has 16 residues. CDR1 is SEHNR, CDR2 FQNEAQ, per germline (reference sequence). With 1 base removed from V and 2 bases from J, the gap between germline ends came to 15 bases. CDR3 residues: CASSLGGGTTTYEQYF. CDR3 coding DNA: TGTGCCAGCAGCTTAGGAGGCGGGACGACGACCTACGAGCAGTACTTC.

This chain's CDR3 is CASSESAPYEQYF. The CDR3 bases are TGTGCCAGCAGTGAATCAGCACCCTACGAGCAGTACTTC. This sequence joins TRBV25-1 and TRBJ2-5; D is uncertain. The J call may be wrong; the DNA end is better matched by TRBJ2-7. The CDR3 is made up of 13 amino acids. Germline lookup yields CDR1 MGHDK and CDR2 SYGVNS.